Following are 23 T cell receptor beta chains from one sample sequenced in a study of cytomegalovirus exposure and HLA in healthy donors. PCR involved 60 Vbeta and 13 Jbeta primers. The assay was immunoSEQ multiplex PCR, and TCRdb's table has in-frame clones only and misses some. The data show roughly 150,000 clones, roughly 70% seen once. Source material: PBMCs. The source of these receptors is a man aged 25 to 40 in good health and CMV-seronegative.

This clone was counted only a few times. This chain joins TRBV5-5 and TRBJ1-2; 8 bases map to TRBD1. This CDR3 comprises 16 residues. CDR1 SGHKS and CDR2 YYEKEE come from the germline V gene (reference sequence). V trimming: 4 bases; J trimming: 9 bases; junction bases outside the gene matches: 17. The CDR3 DNA follows: TGTGCCAGCAGCCCCCGGGACAGGAGGTTGGGTAGTAGCTACACCTTC. As protein: CASSPRDRRLGSSYTF.

CDR3: CASSRATGGLFTEAFF. The DNA of the CDR3 is TGTGCCAGCAGCCGAGCGACAGGGGGCCTTTTCACTGAAGCTTTCTTT. The chain recombines TRBV5-6 with TRBJ1-1; TRBD1 matches 10 bases. CDR3 size: 16 residues. V shed 4 bases, J shed 4 bases, and the junction held 10 bases outside the gene matches. The germline V gene has CDR1 SGHDT and CDR2 YYEEEE.

This clone was seen only a few times. The chain recombines TRBV25-1 with TRBJ2-1; 11 nucleotides line up with TRBD2. The trim removed 3 bases at V and 7 bases at J, leaving 14 bases unmatched. Germline values: CDR1 MGHDK, CDR2 SYGVNS. The length of the CDR3 is 18 residues. CDR3 sequence (DNA): TGTGCCAGCAGTGATCCATTCCTCACTAGCGGGGGAGGTAATGAGCAGTTCTTC. Residues: CASSDPFLTSGGGNEQFF.

In this sample, this clone turned up once. The chain couples TRBV7-7 to TRBJ2-1; 13 nucleotides agree with TRBD2. The V gene end was trimmed by 2 bases and the J gene end by 1 base; junction bases not matched to a gene: 5. The CDR3 has 18 residues. Per the germline V gene, CDR1 is SSHAT and CDR2 is FNYEAQ (reference sequence). CDR3 coding DNA: TGTGCCAGCAGCTTAACTAGCGGGAGGGCCACGTCCTACAATGAGCAGTTCTTC. Protein product: CASSLTSGRATSYNEQFF.

CDR3 in DNA: TGTGCCAGTAGCAACAGGGAGAACACCGGGGAGCTGTTTTTT. Translating gives CASSNRENTGELFF. This chain connects TRBV19 to TRBJ2-2; maybe TRBD1 (6 bases). This CDR3 is 14 amino acids long. V was shortened by 6 bases and J by 1 base, with 9 bases between the two germline ends. Germline V gene sequence: CDR1 LNHDA, CDR2 SQIVND (reference sequence).

The V and J genes are TRBV27 and TRBJ1-2, with a tentative D call TRBD1 (6 bases). Trimming left V 6 bases short and J 10 bases short, with 18 bases between. Germline V gene sequence: CDR1 MNHEY, CDR2 SMNVEV (reference sequence). The CDR3 contains 13 residues. DNA of the CDR3: TGTGCCAGCAGCGATTCCGGGACACCTTCCTACACCTTC. This encodes CASSDSGTPSYTF.

A few counts support this clone. The chain recombines TRBV6-6 with TRBJ2-5, with unresolved D. The J call may be incorrect, as the DNA end agrees better with TRBJ2-7. This CDR3 comprises 12 residues. Looked up from germline, CDR1 is MNHNY and CDR2 is SVGAGI (reference sequence). The CDR3 loop reads CASSYPPHEQYF. The CDR3 DNA follows: TGTGCCAGCAGTTACCCCCCCCACGAGCAGTACTTC.

The chain uses TRBV5-1 and TRBJ2-7, with a weak D call TRBD1 (5 bases). CDR1 is SGHRS and CDR2 is YFSETQ in the germline V gene. The V and J ends lost 2 bases and 7 bases respectively, with 25 bases between them. The CDR3 sequence is 17 residues long. As DNA, the CDR3 is TGCGCCAGCAGCTTTTTCCCACCGAGTGGGGCGACCGAAGAGCAGTACTTC. Protein sequence: CASSFFPPSGATEEQYF. The full variable domain, its missing parts supplied by reference TRBV5-1 and TRBJ2-7, is KAGVTQTPRYLIKTRGQQVTLSCSPISGHRSVSWYQQTPGQGLQFLFEYFSETQRNKGNFPGRFSGRQFSNSRSEMNVSTLELGDSALYLCASSFFPPSGATEEQYFGPGTRLTVT.

The rearrangement links TRBV5-4 to TRBJ2-2; maybe TRBD1 (5 bases). V lost 2 bases, J lost 5 bases, and 10 bases lay in between. There are 14 residues in the CDR3. Germline-derived CDR1 and CDR2 are SGHNT and YYREEE (reference sequence). CDR3 DNA sequence: TGTGCCAGCAGCTTATGGGGCTTTACCGGGGAGCTGTTTTTT. Residues: CASSLWGFTGELFF.

The genes are TRBV30 and TRBJ1-2, with 9 bases fitting TRBD1. V lost 2 bases, J lost 3 bases, and 7 bases stayed unmatched. Germline assignment: CDR1 GTSNPN and CDR2 SVGIG (reference sequence). The CDR3 length is 15 residues. The CDR3 sequence: CAWSMGQGGYYGYTF. The DNA of the CDR3 is TGTGCCTGGAGTATGGGACAGGGTGGATACTATGGCTACACCTTC.

The chain links TRBV30 to TRBJ1-3; the D is unclear. This CDR3 is 11 amino acids long. Between the trimmed V and J ends, which lost 2 bases and 4 bases, there was a span of 3 bases. The germline gives CDR1 GTSNPN, CDR2 SVGIG (reference sequence). Here the CDR3 DNA reads TGTGCCTGGAGTCCGGGAAACACCATATATTTT. Its translation is CAWSPGNTIYF.

J is TRBJ1-2 and V is TRBV19, with D hard to call. The CDR3 is 14 amino acids. V was trimmed by 3 bases and J by 5 bases, leaving 13 bases between them. Germline assignment: CDR1 LNHDA and CDR2 SQIVND (reference sequence). CDR3 sequence (DNA): TGTGCCAGTAGTATGACCGGGGAGGGTTATGGCTACACCTTC. This encodes CASSMTGEGYGYTF.

The chain joins TRBV2 to TRBJ2-1; 7 bases match TRBD1. V lost 1 base and J lost 0; bases outside the gene matches: 0. This CDR3 has 15 residues. Germline assignment: CDR1 SNHLY and CDR2 FYNNEI. DNA for the CDR3: TGTGCCAGCAGTGAAGACAGGGGCTCCTACAATGAGCAGTTCTTC. It yields the protein CASSEDRGSYNEQFF.

This clone has just a few counts. The chain uses TRBV5-6 and TRBJ2-2, with a weak D call TRBD1 (6 bases). Trimming took off 0 bases at V and 5 bases at J, with 14 bases between the two ends. Per germline, CDR1 SGHDT and CDR2 YYEEEE. The CDR3 is 16 amino acids. The CDR3 is CASSLVVDRSTGELFF. CDR3 sequence (DNA): TGTGCCAGCAGCTTGGTAGTGGACAGATCGACCGGGGAGCTGTTTTTT.

This chain connects TRBV5-1 to TRBJ1-3; D is unresolved. Trimming cost V 1 base and J 0 bases, with 5 bases left between them. The CDR3 loop spans 14 amino acids. Looked up from germline, CDR1 is SGHRS and CDR2 is YFSETQ. Written as DNA, the CDR3 is TGCGCCAGCAGCTTGTCGGTCTCTGGAAACACCATATATTTT. Its translation: CASSLSVSGNTIYF.

The chain has TRBV10-2 and TRBJ2-3; D is perhaps TRBD2 (5 bases). This CDR3 has 13 amino acids. Trimming took off 4 bases at V and 4 bases at J, with 9 bases between the two ends. From germline, CDR1 is WSHSY and CDR2 SAAADI. The CDR3 here is CASSARGADTQYF. CDR3 in DNA: TGCGCCAGCAGTGCTCGGGGAGCAGATACGCAGTATTTT.

The genes are TRBV10-3 and TRBJ2-1; TRBD2 matches at 7 bases. The CDR3 runs 15 residues. Germline V gene lookup returns CDR1 ENHRY and CDR2 SYGVKD. V lost 10 bases, J lost 0 bases, and 9 bases stayed unmatched. The CDR3 here is CATKSGGSSYNEQFF. CDR3 DNA sequence: TGTGCCACCAAAAGTGGCGGGAGCTCCTACAATGAGCAGTTCTTC.

The chain is built from TRBV7-9 and TRBJ2-4, with a tentative D call TRBD1 (6 bases). The CDR3 covers 14 residues. Deletions cut 9 bases from V and 0 bases from J, with 12 bases between. Germline V lookup: CDR1 SEHNR, CDR2 FQNEAQ (reference sequence). CDR3: CARWDTEAKNIQYF. In DNA form, the CDR3 reads TGTGCCAGATGGGACACGGAAGCCAAAAACATTCAGTACTTC. Full variable domain (remainder filled in from reference TRBV7-9 and TRBJ2-4): DTGVSQNPRHKITKRGQNVTFRCDPISEHNRLYWYRQTLGQGPEFLTYFQNEAQLEKSRLLSDRFSAERPKGSFSTLEIQRTEQGDSAMYLCARWDTEAKNIQYFGAGTRLSVL.

In its sample, this clone was seen a few times. The rearrangement uses TRBV15 and TRBJ2-2; 7 nucleotides line up with TRBD2. V was pared by 0 bases and J by 4 bases, with 8 bases of the junction left unmatched. The germline gives CDR1 LNHNV, CDR2 YYDKDF (reference sequence). The CDR3 runs to 17 residues. The CDR3 loop is CATSRERQRDPTGELFF. The CDR3 nucleotides read TGTGCCACCAGCAGAGAGAGGCAGCGGGACCCCACCGGGGAGCTGTTTTTT.

This clone was seen a few times. The chain is built from TRBV27 and TRBJ2-7, with D possibly being TRBD1 (6 bases). The CDR3 sequence is 14 residues long. The germline V gene encodes CDR1 MNHEY and CDR2 SMNVEV (reference sequence). Trimming left V 4 bases short and J 7 bases short, with 17 bases between. The CDR3 sequence: CASSSSTGLVEQYF. As DNA, the CDR3 is TGTGCCAGCAGTTCAAGTACAGGGTTGGTAGAGCAGTACTTC.

This sequence joins TRBV28 and TRBJ2-2, with 12 bases matching TRBD2. This CDR3 contains 16 residues. J lost 7 bases, V lost 6 bases, and 9 bases had no gene match. The V gene's germline CDR1 is MDHEN and CDR2 SYDVKM. The CDR3, as DNA: TGTGCCAGCAGCCCAGGACTAGCGGGAAGTTTCGGGGAGCTGTTTTTT. It yields the protein CASSPGLAGSFGELFF.

The chain combines TRBV9 with TRBJ2-7; D is possibly TRBD1 (5 bases). Germline-derived CDR1 and CDR2 are SGDLS and YYNGEE. V gave up 0 bases and J gave up 1 base, with 11 bases separating them. This CDR3 region has 15 residues. This chain's CDR3 is CASSVGPGWSYEQYF. In DNA, the CDR3 is TGTGCCAGCAGCGTAGGCCCAGGGTGGTCCTACGAGCAGTACTTC.

The chain links TRBV2 to TRBJ2-5; D might be TRBD1 (7 bases). The CDR3 spans 17 residues. V was cut by 5 bases and J by 2 bases, with 21 bases left in between. Looked up from germline, CDR1 is SNHLY and CDR2 is FYNNEI. In nucleotides, the CDR3 is TGTGCCAGCAGTTACGACAGGGTTTGGGGGACTCAAGAGACCCAGTACTTC. Protein: CASSYDRVWGTQETQYF. Together with reference TRBV2 and TRBJ2-5, the CDR3 gives the full variable domain: EPEVTQTPSHQVTQMGQEVILRCVPISNHLYFYWYRQILGQKVEFLVSFYNNEISEKSEIFDDQFSVERPDGSNFTLKIRSTKLEDSAMYFCASSYDRVWGTQETQYFGPGTRLLVL.